This is a list of T cell receptor beta chains from one sample in a study of blood T cell repertoires in COVID-19. The table came from immunoSEQ multiplex PCR; TCRdb's copy has only in-frame clones and leaves some out. This table has around 180,000 clones, about four fifths appearing once. The source material was peripheral blood. These receptors originate from an older man with active or convalescent COVID-19. The CDR3 runs from the conserved cysteine through the conserved F or W. The D gene is left open where the match is weak. The size field is filled for only some rows; it gives once, few, many or a size class.

j_gene: TRBJ2-5
d_gene: TRBD1
abundance: .
v_gene: TRBV10-2
CDR3aa: CASRTGGEETQYF
CDR3nt: TGCGCCAGCCGTACAGGGGGCGAAGAGACCCAGTACTTC

j_gene: TRBJ1-2
d_gene: .
abundance: .
v_gene: TRBV6-5
CDR3aa: CASSSARVRGYTF
CDR3nt: TGTGCCAGCAGTTCTGCCAGGGTCAGGGGCTACACCTTC

j_gene: TRBJ1-1
d_gene: TRBD1
abundance: .
v_gene: TRBV19
CDR3aa: CASSTLPGQATEAFF
CDR3nt: TGTGCCAGTAGTACCCTTCCCGGACAGGCCACTGAAGCTTTCTTT

j_gene: TRBJ1-6
d_gene: .
abundance: few
v_gene: TRBV6-2/TRBV6-3
CDR3aa: CASSSPIQGQRSPLHF
CDR3nt: TGTGCCAGCAGTTCACCTATACAGGGTCAAAGATCACCCCTCCACTTT

j_gene: TRBJ1-6
d_gene: .
abundance: .
v_gene: TRBV5-1
CDR3aa: CASSLEGLTYNSPLHF
CDR3nt: TGCGCCAGCAGCTTGGAAGGACTGACTTATAATTCACCCCTCCACTTT

j_gene: TRBJ1-1
d_gene: .
abundance: .
v_gene: TRBV30
CDR3aa: CAWSKGGGRTEAFF
CDR3nt: TGTGCCTGGAGCAAAGGGGGGGGGCGAACTGAAGCTTTCTTT

j_gene: TRBJ2-1
d_gene: TRBD2
abundance: .
v_gene: TRBV10-1
CDR3aa: CASSGGDGGGRIGAYNEQFF
CDR3nt: TGCGCCAGCAGTGGAGGCGACGGGGGAGGGAGGATAGGGGCTTACAATGAGCAGTTCTTC

j_gene: TRBJ1-5
d_gene: .
abundance: .
v_gene: TRBV9
CDR3aa: CASSVSPGFDQPQHF
CDR3nt: TGTGCCAGCAGCGTATCCCCAGGGTTTGATCAGCCCCAGCATTTT